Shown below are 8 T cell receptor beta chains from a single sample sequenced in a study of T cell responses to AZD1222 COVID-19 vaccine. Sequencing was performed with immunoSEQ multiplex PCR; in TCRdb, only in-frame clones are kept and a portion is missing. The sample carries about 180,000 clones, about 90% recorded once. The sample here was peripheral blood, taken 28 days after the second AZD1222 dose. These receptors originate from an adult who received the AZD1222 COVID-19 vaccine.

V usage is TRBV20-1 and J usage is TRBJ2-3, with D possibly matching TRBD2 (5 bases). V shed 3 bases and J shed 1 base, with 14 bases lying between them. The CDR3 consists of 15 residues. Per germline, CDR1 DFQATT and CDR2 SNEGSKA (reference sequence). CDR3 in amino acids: CSASRVWRGTDTQYF. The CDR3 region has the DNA TGCAGTGCTAGTAGAGTCTGGCGGGGCACAGATACGCAGTATTTT.

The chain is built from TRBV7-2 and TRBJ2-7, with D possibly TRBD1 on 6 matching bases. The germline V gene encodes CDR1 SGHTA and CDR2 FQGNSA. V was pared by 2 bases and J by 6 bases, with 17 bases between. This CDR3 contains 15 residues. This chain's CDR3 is CASSLKVEQGREQYF. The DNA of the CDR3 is TGTGCCAGCAGCTTAAAAGTGGAACAGGGCCGCGAGCAGTACTTC.

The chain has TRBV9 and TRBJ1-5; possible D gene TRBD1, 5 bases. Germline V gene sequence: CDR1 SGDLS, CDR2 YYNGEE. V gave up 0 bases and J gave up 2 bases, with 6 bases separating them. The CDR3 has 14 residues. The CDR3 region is CASSVEGGNQPQHF. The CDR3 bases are TGTGCCAGCAGCGTAGAAGGGGGCAATCAGCCCCAGCATTTT.

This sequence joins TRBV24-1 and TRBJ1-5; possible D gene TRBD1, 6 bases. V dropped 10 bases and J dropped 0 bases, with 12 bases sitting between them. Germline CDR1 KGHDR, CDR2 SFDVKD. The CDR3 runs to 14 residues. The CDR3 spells CATSSGVSNQPQHF. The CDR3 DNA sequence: TGTGCCACTTCATCAGGGGTTAGCAATCAGCCCCAGCATTTT.

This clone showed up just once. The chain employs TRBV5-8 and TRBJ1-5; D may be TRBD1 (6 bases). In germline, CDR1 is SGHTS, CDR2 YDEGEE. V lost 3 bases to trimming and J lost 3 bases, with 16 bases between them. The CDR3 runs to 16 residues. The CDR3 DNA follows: TGTGCCAGCAGCTCGAGGGGTGGACAGTACAATCAGCCCCAGCATTTT. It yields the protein CASSSRGGQYNQPQHF.

CDR3 sequence reads: CASSGSQGANEQFF. The CDR3 DNA sequence: TGTGCCAGCTCGGGGAGCCAGGGGGCCAATGAGCAGTTCTTC. The chain combines TRBV18 with TRBJ2-1, with 8 positions matching TRBD1. V lost 6 bases, J lost 6 bases, and 7 bases stayed unmatched. Germline V lookup: CDR1 KGHSH, CDR2 LQKENI. The length of the CDR3 is 14 residues. The whole variable domain, filled in from reference TRBV18 and TRBJ2-1, reads NAGVMQNPRHLVRRRGQEARLRCSPMKGHSHVYWYRQLPEEGLKFMVYLQKENIIDESGMPKERFSAEFPKEGPSILRIQQVVRGDSAAYFCASSGSQGANEQFFGPGTRLTVL.

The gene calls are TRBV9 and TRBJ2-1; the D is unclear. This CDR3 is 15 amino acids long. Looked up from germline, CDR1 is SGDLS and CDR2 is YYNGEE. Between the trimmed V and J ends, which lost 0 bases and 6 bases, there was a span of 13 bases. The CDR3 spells CASSVASGYPNEQFF. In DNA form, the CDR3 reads TGTGCCAGCAGCGTAGCGTCTGGGTATCCCAATGAGCAGTTCTTC. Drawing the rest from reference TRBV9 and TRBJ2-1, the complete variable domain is DSGVTQTPKHLITATGQRVTLRCSPRSGDLSVYWYQQSLDQGLQFLIQYYNGEERAKGNILERFSAQQFPDLHSELNLSSLELGDSALYFCASSVASGYPNEQFFGPGTRLTVL.

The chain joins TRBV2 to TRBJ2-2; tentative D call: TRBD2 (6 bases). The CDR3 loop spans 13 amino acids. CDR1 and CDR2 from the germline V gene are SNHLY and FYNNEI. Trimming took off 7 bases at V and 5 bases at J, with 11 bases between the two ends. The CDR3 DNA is TGTGCCAGCACCTCGGAGGGGACCGGGGAGCTGTTTTTT. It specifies CASTSEGTGELFF.